This T cell receptor beta chain was documented in a study of cytomegalovirus exposure and HLA in healthy donors. Study-level results: Some segments of the V type, notably TRBV6-2 and TRBV6-3, were excluded as indistinguishable. An analysis that was carried out later associated about 17,000 TCR beta sequences with HLA alleles at 0.05 false discovery rate.

Primers included in the PCR were 60 Vbeta and 13 Jbeta primers. Data came from immunoSEQ multiplex PCR; TCRdb stores just in-frame clones and leaves some out. The sample consists of roughly 160,000 clones, around four fifths of them appearing once. As for this clone: Antigen unknown.

CDR3 length equals 15 residues. The V and J ends lost 2 bases and 0 bases respectively, with 8 bases between them. Germline values: CDR1 SGHTA, CDR2 FQGTGA. Sequenced material: PBMCs. This clonotype was sampled from a woman aged 50 to 60 in good health and CMV-seropositive. The chain combines TRBV7-3 with TRBJ2-1, with a weak D call TRBD1 (6 bases). CDR3 in DNA: TGTGCCAGCAGCTTACAAGGGGGCTCCTACAATGAGCAGTTCTTC. This codes for CASSLQGGSYNEQFF. The full variable domain, in which reference TRBV7-3 and TRBJ2-1 provide the parts outside the CDR3, is GAGVSQTPSNKVTEKGKYVELRCDPISGHTALYWYRQSLGQGPEFLIYFQGTGAADDSGLPNDRFFAVRPEGSVSTLKIQRTERGDSAVYLCASSLQGGSYNEQFFGPGTRLTVL.